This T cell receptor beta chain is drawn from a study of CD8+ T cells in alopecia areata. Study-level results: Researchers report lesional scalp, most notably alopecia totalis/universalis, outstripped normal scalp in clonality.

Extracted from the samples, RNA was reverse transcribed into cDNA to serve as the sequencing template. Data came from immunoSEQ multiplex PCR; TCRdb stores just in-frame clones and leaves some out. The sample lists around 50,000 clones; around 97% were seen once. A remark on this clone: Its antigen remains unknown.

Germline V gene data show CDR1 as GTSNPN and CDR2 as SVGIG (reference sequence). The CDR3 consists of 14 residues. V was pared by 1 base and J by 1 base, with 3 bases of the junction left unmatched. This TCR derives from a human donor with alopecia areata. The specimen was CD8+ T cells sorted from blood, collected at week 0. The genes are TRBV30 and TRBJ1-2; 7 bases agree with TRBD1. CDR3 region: CAWSGDSRNYGYTF. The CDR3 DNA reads TGTGCCTGGAGTGGGGACAGCCGTAACTATGGCTACACCTTC.